Shown below are 13 T cell receptor beta chains from a single sample sequenced in a study of T cell responses to AZD1222 COVID-19 vaccine. Profiling relied on immunoSEQ multiplex PCR, and the TCRdb table lists in-frame clones only, not all of them. This table has 55,000 to 60,000 clones, approximately 85% appearing once. The sample consisted of peripheral blood, taken on day 0 of MenACWY control vaccination. These TCRs come from an adult in good health.

This clone is a singleton in its sample. The DNA for the CDR3 is TGTGCCAGCCTCAGGGGAGTTGGAACTTTCTTT. Translation: CASLRGVGTFF. V is TRBV28 and J is TRBJ1-1, with TRBD1 as a possible D gene (6 bases). This CDR3 is 11 amino acids long. The V gene lost 8 bases and the J gene lost 12 bases, with 16 bases spanning the gap. CDR1 is MDHEN, CDR2 SYDVKM, per germline.

This clone was seen a few times. This sequence joins TRBV7-9 and TRBJ2-7, with 9 nucleotides matching TRBD2. The V gene end was trimmed by 5 bases and the J gene end by 5 bases; junction bases not matched to a gene: 7. This CDR3 spans 14 amino acids. From germline, CDR1 is SEHNR and CDR2 FQNEAQ (reference sequence). DNA of the CDR3: TGTGCCAGCAGCATATCTAGCGGGAACCACGAGCAGTACTTC. Its translation is CASSISSGNHEQYF.

A single count supports this clone. This CDR3 reads CASRRDRDSRGYTF. In DNA form, the CDR3 reads TGTGCCAGCAGACGCGACAGGGACTCGCGGGGCTACACCTTC. The chain joins TRBV5-6 to TRBJ1-2; 7 bases line up with TRBD1. V was pared by 5 bases and J by 8 bases, with 12 bases of the junction left unmatched. In germline, CDR1 is SGHDT, CDR2 YYEEEE. There are 14 residues in the CDR3.

The chain employs TRBV6-2 or TRBV6-3 and TRBJ2-3; 10 bases match TRBD1. The junction had 7 bases not matched to a gene; V was cut back by 5 bases and J by 2 bases. Germline assignment: CDR1 MNHEY and CDR2 SVGEGT. The CDR3 loop spans 16 amino acids. CDR3 protein: CASSRGTGAHTDTQYF. CDR3 coding DNA: TGTGCCAGCAGTCGGGGGACAGGGGCCCACACAGATACGCAGTATTTT.

CDR3 coding DNA: TGTGCCAGCAGCTCAAACCCCCTAGTCACACCTGCGCAGTATTTT. It specifies CASSSNPLVTPAQYF. This chain links TRBV7-2 with TRBJ2-3; D remains ambiguous. Trimming shortened V by 4 bases and J by 10 bases, and 21 bases separated the two germline ends. The V gene's germline CDR1 is SGHTA and CDR2 FQGNSA. The CDR3 consists of 15 residues.

This chain joins TRBV30 and TRBJ1-6, with TRBD1 as a possible D gene (5 bases). V was clipped by 4 bases and J by 13 bases, with 20 bases between them. There are 14 residues in the CDR3. Germline V gene data show CDR1 as GTSNPN and CDR2 as SVGIG (reference sequence). The CDR3 nucleotides are TGTGCCTGGACTGGGGACTTCCAACTTTCCCCCCTCCACTTT. Residues: CAWTGDFQLSPLHF.

The chain carries TRBV19 and TRBJ1-3, with TRBD1 as a possible D gene (6 bases). Per the germline V gene, CDR1 is LNHDA and CDR2 is SQIVND (reference sequence). The CDR3 consists of 15 residues. V was clipped by 7 bases and J by 1 base, with 14 bases between them. CDR3 sequence (DNA): TGTGCCAGTACCATGACAGGTACTTCTGGAAACACCATATATTTT. It encodes CASTMTGTSGNTIYF. The entire variable domain, with the rest obtained from reference TRBV19 and TRBJ1-3, is as follows: DGGITQSPKYLFRKEGQNVTLSCEQNLNHDAMYWYRQDPGQGLRLIYYSQIVNDFQKGDIAEGYSVSREKKESFPLTVTSAQKNPTAFYLCASTMTGTSGNTIYFGEGSWLTVV.

This clone was observed once. The sample carries other DNA sequences with the same CDR3. The chain employs TRBV18 and TRBJ1-5, with D possibly being TRBD1 (6 bases). Trimming shortened V by 3 bases and J by 0 bases, and 12 bases separated the two germline ends. From germline, CDR1 is KGHSH and CDR2 LQKENI. The CDR3 consists of 16 residues. CDR3 DNA sequence: TGTGCCAGCTCACCCGGACAGAAATATAGCAATCAGCCCCAGCATTTT. Protein product: CASSPGQKYSNQPQHF.

This chain joins TRBV7-2 and TRBJ1-1; D gene ambiguous. Deletions cut 5 bases from V and 1 base from J, with 8 bases between. The CDR3 is made up of 13 amino acids. Germline lookup yields CDR1 SGHTA and CDR2 FQGNSA. The CDR3 sequence is CASSQGWNTEAFF. In nucleotides, the CDR3 is TGTGCCAGCAGCCAAGGATGGAACACTGAAGCTTTCTTT.

This clone was detected a few times. The J gene is TRBJ1-6, the V gene TRBV28; 7 bases fit TRBD1. The germline CDR1 and CDR2 sequences are MDHEN and SYDVKM. The CDR3 spans 16 residues. Trimming cost V 6 bases and J 5 bases; bases outside gene matches: 10. CDR3 residues: CASREGAHPNNSPLHF. Here the CDR3 DNA reads TGTGCCAGCAGGGAGGGGGCGCACCCCAATAATTCACCCCTCCACTTT.

This chain uses TRBV19 with TRBJ1-3; D not resolved. CDR3 size: 13 residues. The ends were cut back, 8 bases at V and 0 bases at J, with 8 bases in the middle. Germline CDR1 reads LNHDA; CDR2 reads SQIVND (reference sequence). CDR3 nucleotide sequence: TGTGCCAGTGCACTACACTCTGGAAACACCATATATTTT. Translated, it gives CASALHSGNTIYF.

This clone appeared a single time. This chain joins TRBV24-1 and TRBJ2-3; TRBD1 aligns across 9 bases. The length of the CDR3 is 15 residues. The V segment lost 4 bases and the J segment 1 base; nucleotides outside the gene matches: 2. The germline V gene has CDR1 KGHDR and CDR2 SFDVKD. CDR3 amino acids: CATSDRTGGTDTQYF. DNA for the CDR3: TGTGCCACCAGTGACCGGACAGGGGGCACAGATACGCAGTATTTT.

The chain couples TRBV15 to TRBJ2-6; the D is unclear. Trimming left V 4 bases short and J 0 bases short, with 10 bases between. Germline values: CDR1 LNHNV, CDR2 YYDKDF (reference sequence). The CDR3 contains 16 residues. The CDR3 reads CATSNGPDSGANVLTF. DNA for the CDR3: TGTGCCACCAGCAACGGACCCGACTCTGGGGCCAACGTCCTGACTTTC.